Each of the 28 T cell receptor beta chains below was sequenced from the same sample in a study of blood T cell repertoires in COVID-19. Generated by immunoSEQ multiplex PCR, the TCRdb table keeps only in-frame clones and is missing some. The sample consists of about 310,000 clones, approximately 89% of them appearing once. The sample was PBMCs or T cells enriched from blood (not recorded which). The receptors originated from a woman between 40 and 55 years old who had recovered from COVID-19.

The V gene is TRBV7-6, the J gene TRBJ1-5; no clear D gene. The CDR3 has 13 amino acids. Germline assignment: CDR1 SGHVS and CDR2 FNYEAQ. V lost 2 bases and J lost 9, with 11 bases in between. This chain's CDR3 is CASSLRHGLPQHF. CDR3 coding DNA: TGTGCCAGCAGCTTAAGGCACGGACTGCCCCAGCATTTT.

The V and J genes are TRBV29-1 and TRBJ1-5; possibly TRBD1 for D (6 bases). CDR1 is SQVTM and CDR2 is ANQGSEA in the germline V gene. CDR3 length: 13 amino acids. V gave up 6 bases and J gave up 7 bases, with 16 bases separating them. The CDR3 here is CSVGAGAGQPQHF. In DNA form, the CDR3 reads TGCAGCGTAGGGGCGGGGGCAGGGCAGCCCCAGCATTTT.

The CDR3, as DNA: TGTGCCAGCAGTCCGGACAGAAATAGCAATCAGCCCCAGCATTTT. Its protein product is CASSPDRNSNQPQHF. The chain is built from TRBV27 and TRBJ1-5; weak D call: TRBD1 (6 bases). The germline V gene has CDR1 MNHEY and CDR2 SMNVEV (reference sequence). CDR3 length equals 15 residues. V lost 5 bases, J lost 0 bases, and 11 bases lay in between.

This clone is a singleton in its sample. This sequence joins TRBV28 and TRBJ2-7; TRBD1 matches 8 bases. V was pared by 5 bases and J by 2 bases, with 8 bases of the junction left unmatched. Germline V gives CDR1 MDHEN, CDR2 SYDVKM. This CDR3 has 15 amino acids. CDR3 loop: CASSPPRTGPYEQYF. The CDR3 region has the DNA TGTGCCAGCAGTCCCCCCAGGACAGGGCCCTACGAGCAGTACTTC.

The chain has TRBV5-1 and TRBJ1-5; TRBD1 aligns across 8 bases. CDR3 length equals 16 residues. Trimming removed 3 bases from V and 0 bases from J; junction bases left unmatched: 5. The germline gives CDR1 SGHRS, CDR2 YFSETQ. CDR3 in amino acids: CASSWGQVYSNQPQHF. The DNA of the CDR3 is TGCGCCAGCAGCTGGGGACAGGTTTATAGCAATCAGCCCCAGCATTTT.

This chain joins TRBV6-5 and TRBJ2-7; D is possibly TRBD2 (5 bases). Between the trimmed V and J ends, which lost 8 bases and 0 bases, there was a span of 14 bases. The germline V gene has CDR1 MNHEY and CDR2 SVGAGI. This CDR3 has 14 amino acids. The CDR3 protein is CASAGLISSYEQYF. CDR3 sequence (DNA): TGTGCCAGCGCCGGACTCATCAGCTCCTACGAGCAGTACTTC.

The rearrangement joins TRBV2 to TRBJ2-1; TRBD2 aligns across 10 bases. Unmatched junction bases numbered 6, after V lost 2 bases and J lost 8 bases. Germline V gives CDR1 SNHLY, CDR2 FYNNEI. CDR3 length: 15 residues. CDR3 region: CASSEQGTSVYEQFF. CDR3 nucleotides: TGTGCCAGCAGTGAACAGGGGACTAGCGTTTATGAGCAGTTCTTC.

As concerns this clone: Sequence at one end of the junction differs from germline and may be a read error. This chain uses TRBV11-3 with TRBJ2-7; 10 bases match TRBD2. The CDR3 loop spans 19 amino acids. Germline CDR1 and CDR2: SGHNT and YENEEA. CDR3 coding DNA: TGTGCCACCAGCGGGCGCTGGACTAGCGGTAACCCCGACTCCTACGAGCAGTACTTC. This codes for CATSGRWTSGNPDSYEQYF.

V gene TRBV19 combines with J gene TRBJ2-2, with TRBD1 matching over 7 bases. J gave up 5 bases and V 2 bases, and 2 bases lay outside the gene matches. The germline V gene has CDR1 LNHDA and CDR2 SQIVND (reference sequence). This CDR3 comprises 14 residues. The CDR3 reads CASSITGDTGELFF. Written as DNA, the CDR3 is TGTGCCAGTAGTATAACAGGGGATACCGGGGAGCTGTTTTTT.

The V gene is TRBV6-2 or TRBV6-3, the J gene TRBJ2-2, with 10 bases lining up with TRBD2. Germline CDR1 and CDR2: MNHEY and SVGEGT. V dropped 0 bases and J dropped 1; count of bases not matched to a gene: 5. The CDR3 is 18 amino acids. CDR3 DNA: TGTGCCAGCAGTTACTCGGTTAGCGGGGGGCAGAACACCGGGGAGCTGTTTTTT. Translating gives CASSYSVSGGQNTGELFF.

The rearrangement links TRBV7-8 to TRBJ2-7; the match to TRBD1 covers 11 bases. CDR1 and CDR2 from the germline V gene are SGHVS and FQNEAQ. The CDR3 runs to 14 residues. The V segment lost 5 bases and the J segment 8 bases; nucleotides outside the gene matches: 8. The chain's CDR3 is CASSPGQGAAKQYF. CDR3 in DNA: TGTGCCAGCAGCCCCGGACAGGGGGCAGCCAAGCAGTACTTC.

The chain is built from TRBV7-2 and TRBJ1-1, with D possibly being TRBD1 (5 bases). V was clipped by 5 bases and J by 5 bases, with 12 bases between them. This CDR3 is 13 amino acids long. The V gene's germline CDR1 is SGHTA and CDR2 FQGNSA. Here the CDR3 DNA reads TGTGCCAGCAGCAAATCAGGGCCAACTGAAGCTTTCTTT. Translation: CASSKSGPTEAFF.

The chain uses TRBV11-2 and TRBJ2-7; 8 nucleotides agree with TRBD1. This CDR3 spans 16 amino acids. CDR1 is SGHAT and CDR2 is FQNNGV in the germline V gene. J gave up 4 bases and V 1 base, and 9 bases lay outside the gene matches. The CDR3 bases are TGTGCCAGCAGCTTAGGACGGAGCCAGGGGGCTTACGAGCAGTACTTC. Its protein is CASSLGRSQGAYEQYF.

The chain links TRBV5-8 to TRBJ2-7, with D maybe TRBD1 (6 bases). The CDR3 contains 14 residues. V lost 5 bases, J lost 5 bases, and 17 bases lay in between. Germline values: CDR1 SGHTS, CDR2 YDEGEE. The CDR3 bases are TGTGCCAGCAGTCCAGGGCAGGGGCGAAACGAGCAGTACTTC. It specifies CASSPGQGRNEQYF.

Only one count was recorded for this clone. The rearrangement joins TRBV20-1 to TRBJ1-5; the match to TRBD1 covers 10 bases. The CDR3 loop spans 14 amino acids. The germline V gene encodes CDR1 DFQATT and CDR2 SNEGSKA (reference sequence). V was pared by 5 bases and J by 3 bases, with 4 bases of the junction left unmatched. The CDR3 is CSAGGTGANQPQHF. The CDR3 DNA reads TGCAGTGCTGGTGGGACAGGGGCCAATCAGCCCCAGCATTTT.

The rearrangement uses TRBV19 and TRBJ1-1, with a possible D match to TRBD1 (5 bases). The CDR3 runs 17 residues. CDR1 is LNHDA, CDR2 SQIVND, per germline (reference sequence). Between the trimmed V and J ends, which lost 3 bases and 3 bases, there was a span of 20 bases. CDR3 DNA sequence: TGTGCCAGTAGTATTGGAGGGGAAGGAGAGGGTTACACTGAAGCTTTCTTT. It is translated as CASSIGGEGEGYTEAFF.

The rearrangement links TRBV29-1 to TRBJ2-3, with a weak D call TRBD2 (6 bases). Germline assignment: CDR1 SQVTM and CDR2 ANQGSEA. The V gene lost 4 bases and the J gene lost 1 base, with 15 bases spanning the gap. The CDR3 length is 15 residues. CDR3 sequence reads: CSVGRGGLRTDTQYF. In DNA form, the CDR3 reads TGCAGCGTTGGCCGTGGAGGGCTCCGCACAGATACGCAGTATTTT.

The V gene is TRBV25-1, the J gene TRBJ1-2; D ambiguous. Trimming stripped 0 bases from V and 4 bases from J, with 9 bases between. The germline gives CDR1 MGHDK, CDR2 SYGVNS. This CDR3 comprises 14 residues. The CDR3 here is CASSEYTDLYGYTF. CDR3 bases: TGTGCCAGCAGTGAATATACAGACCTCTATGGCTACACCTTC.

The CDR3 DNA reads TGTGCCAGCAGCCAACTTACAGGGCTCTATGGCTACACCTTC. This sequence encodes CASSQLTGLYGYTF. The V gene is TRBV4-2, the J gene TRBJ1-2, with D perhaps TRBD1 (6 bases). Between the trimmed V and J ends, which lost 2 bases and 4 bases, there was a span of 11 bases. Germline V lookup: CDR1 LGHNA, CDR2 YNFKEQ. CDR3 size: 14 residues.

J is TRBJ1-2 and V is TRBV29-1; perhaps TRBD1 as D (6 bases). From germline, CDR1 is SQVTM and CDR2 ANQGSEA. Trimming cost V 7 bases and J 0 bases, with 15 bases left between them. There are 14 residues in the CDR3. The CDR3 region has the DNA TGCAGCGGCGATGAACAGGGAACTAACTATGGCTACACCTTC. Translated, it gives CSGDEQGTNYGYTF. Looking up the rest from reference TRBV29-1 and TRBJ1-2 gives the full variable domain: SAVISQKPSRDICQRGTSLTIQCQVDSQVTMMFWYRQQPGQSLTLIATANQGSEATYESGFVIDKFPISRPNLTFSTLTVSNMSPEDSSIYLCSGDEQGTNYGYTFGSGTRLTVV.

In this sample, this clone turned up a few times. The rearrangement joins TRBV7-2 to TRBJ1-4; maybe TRBD1 (6 bases). Trimming shortened V by 6 bases and J by 8 bases, and 13 bases separated the two germline ends. The CDR3 contains 13 residues. Germline V lookup: CDR1 SGHTA, CDR2 FQGNSA. The CDR3 DNA follows: TGTGCCAGCAGTACAGGGACCCGAGAAAAACTGTTTTTT. This sequence encodes CASSTGTREKLFF.

The chain has TRBV9 and TRBJ2-1; D is possibly TRBD1 (6 bases). The CDR3 consists of 15 residues. Trimming shortened V by 0 bases and J by 4 bases, and 11 bases separated the two germline ends. Looked up from germline, CDR1 is SGDLS and CDR2 is YYNGEE. The CDR3 spells CASSVGGGQYNEQFF. The CDR3, as DNA: TGTGCCAGCAGCGTAGGTGGGGGACAATACAATGAGCAGTTCTTC.

The J gene is TRBJ2-3, the V gene TRBV4-1; 10 nucleotides match TRBD2. V was clipped by 4 bases and J by 4 bases; unmatched bases: 8. This CDR3 comprises 16 residues. Germline V gene sequence: CDR1 MGHRA, CDR2 YSYEKL. CDR3 residues: CASSPRTSGVADTQYF. The CDR3 DNA follows: TGCGCCAGCAGCCCCCGAACTAGCGGGGTCGCAGATACGCAGTATTTT.

This chain uses TRBV6-5 with TRBJ1-5; D perhaps matches TRBD1 (6 bases). With 6 bases removed from V and 3 bases from J, the gap between germline ends came to 15 bases. Per germline, CDR1 MNHEY and CDR2 SVGAGI. The CDR3 covers 15 residues. The CDR3 sequence is CASRRQGTPNQPQHF. CDR3 in DNA: TGTGCCAGCAGACGTCAGGGGACCCCCAATCAGCCCCAGCATTTT.

This clone was counted once. The genes are TRBV28 and TRBJ2-1; 8 positions agree with TRBD2. The CDR3 is 14 amino acids. Germline V gives CDR1 MDHEN, CDR2 SYDVKM. Trimming at V came to 11 bases and at J to 4 bases, leaving 10 bases not matched to a gene. The CDR3: CAPPRTSFYNEQFF. The DNA for the CDR3 is TGTGCCCCCCCTCGGACTAGCTTTTACAATGAGCAGTTCTTC.

This clone was seen just once. The chain couples TRBV15 to TRBJ1-4; D not resolved. CDR1 is LNHNV and CDR2 is YYDKDF in the germline V gene (reference sequence). Trimming took off 4 bases at V and 0 bases at J, with 6 bases between the two ends. The CDR3 extends over 14 amino acids. The CDR3 nucleotides read TGTGCCACCAGCACTCTAGCAACTAATGAAAAACTGTTTTTT. This gives the protein CATSTLATNEKLFF.

The chain combines TRBV19 with TRBJ2-5; weak D call: TRBD1 (7 bases). V lost 5 bases and J 5 bases, leaving 15 bases between the germline ends. This CDR3 comprises 14 residues. In germline, CDR1 is LNHDA, CDR2 SQIVND (reference sequence). The CDR3 bases are TGTGCCAGTAGTCCGACAGGGACTGGGGAGACCCAGTACTTC. Translated: CASSPTGTGETQYF.

The chain employs TRBV25-1 and TRBJ1-6, with a tentative D call TRBD1 (6 bases). CDR1 is MGHDK, CDR2 SYGVNS, per germline. There are 13 residues in the CDR3. The CDR3 region is CASGGGWGSPLHF. The CDR3 DNA reads as TGTGCATCAGGCGGGGGCTGGGGCTCACCCCTCCACTTT.